The 13 T cell receptor beta chains in this list originate from one sample, sequenced in a study of CD8+ T cells in alopecia areata. Extraction and reverse transcription of RNA yielded cDNA as the sequencing template. Repertoires were generated with immunoSEQ multiplex PCR, while TCRdb's copy carries only in-frame clones and drops some. The sample includes some 240,000 clones, around three fifths of them seen just once. Specimen: CD4+ T cells sorted from blood, collected at week 0. The receptor set was obtained from a human donor with alopecia areata.

This clone came up a few times. This rearrangement joins TRBV7-9 to TRBJ1-4; D ambiguous. Germline V CDR1 and CDR2: SEHNR, FQNEAQ (reference sequence). V was pared by 1 base and J by 4 bases, with 4 bases between. CDR3 length: 13 residues. The CDR3 is CASSLEFNEKLFF. The CDR3 DNA is TGTGCCAGCAGCTTAGAGTTTAATGAAAAACTGTTTTTT. Variable domain in full (rest from reference TRBV7-9 and TRBJ1-4): DTGVSQNPRHKITKRGQNVTFRCDPISEHNRLYWYRQTLGQGPEFLTYFQNEAQLEKSRLLSDRFSAERPKGSFSTLEIQRTEQGDSAMYLCASSLEFNEKLFFGSGTQLSVL.

This chain's CDR3 is CSVSRDRGQETQYF. The CDR3 DNA reads TGCAGCGTCAGCCGGGACAGGGGCCAAGAGACCCAGTACTTC. This rearrangement joins TRBV29-1 to TRBJ2-5; 10 bases fit TRBD1. The CDR3 runs to 14 residues. The trim removed 6 bases at V and 1 base at J, leaving 5 bases unmatched. Germline loops: CDR1 SQVTM, CDR2 ANQGSEA.

The J gene is TRBJ2-6, the V gene TRBV6-5; D uncertain. CDR3 size: 14 residues. Looked up from germline, CDR1 is MNHEY and CDR2 is SVGAGI. V lost 6 bases, J lost 1 base, and 7 bases lay in between. The CDR3 DNA sequence: TGTGCCAGCAGACCCGAATCTGGGGCCAACGTCCTGACTTTC. This codes for CASRPESGANVLTF.

With regard to this clone: This sample also contains other DNA sequences that code for the same CDR3. V is TRBV30 and J is TRBJ2-7; 7 bases are shared with TRBD1. The CDR3 sequence is 12 residues long. The trim removed 2 bases at V and 3 bases at J, leaving 1 base unmatched. Germline V gene lookup returns CDR1 GTSNPN and CDR2 SVGIG (reference sequence). As DNA, the CDR3 is TGTGCCTGGAGTAGGGACAGCTACGAGCAGTACTTC. This translates into CAWSRDSYEQYF.

The chain carries TRBV30 and TRBJ1-5; 8 bases align to TRBD1. With V trimmed by 2 bases and J by 7 bases, 10 bases remained unmatched. Germline-derived CDR1 and CDR2 are GTSNPN and SVGIG (reference sequence). The CDR3 has 15 residues. CDR3 nucleotides: TGTGCCTGGAGTTCCCTCGGGACAGGATTGCAGCCCCAGCATTTT. This sequence encodes CAWSSLGTGLQPQHF.

Only one count was recorded for this clone. The chain has TRBV7-8 and TRBJ2-5; D is undetermined. Germline V CDR1 and CDR2: SGHVS, FQNEAQ. CDR3 length: 13 amino acids. Trimming took 5 bases from V and 3 from J, leaving 10 bases between them. DNA for the CDR3: TGTGCCAGCAGCCAGGTTCGGGAAGAGACCCAGTACTTC. Its translation: CASSQVREETQYF.

This clone was counted a few times. The sample has other DNA sequences that encode this CDR3 too. The chain recombines TRBV9 with TRBJ1-5, with unresolved D. The CDR3 has 15 amino acids. Trimming left V 2 bases short and J 1 base short, with 10 bases between. Germline V lookup: CDR1 SGDLS, CDR2 YYNGEE. The CDR3 region has the DNA TGTGCCAGCAGCGTCGAGGGTTCAAGCAATCAGCCCCAGCATTTT. Its protein product is CASSVEGSSNQPQHF.

This clone was seen a few times. V and J are TRBV6-5 and TRBJ2-7, with 11 nucleotides matching TRBD2. Germline lookup yields CDR1 MNHEY and CDR2 SVGAGI. The ends lost 10 bases at V and 3 bases at J; junction bases unmatched: 8. This CDR3 is 14 amino acids long. DNA for the CDR3: TGTGCCACACGGGAAGGACTAGCGGGCTACGAGCAGTACTTC. Translating gives CATREGLAGYEQYF.

The chain couples TRBV21-1 to TRBJ2-2; TRBD1, as called in the table, went unchecked against the DNA. TRBV21-1 is reported as a pseudogene. CDR3 size: 14 residues. CDR3 sequence: CASKSPANTGELFF. The CDR3 bases are TGTGCCAGCAAGTCCCCAGCGAACACCGGGGAGCTGTTTTTT.

J is TRBJ1-4 and V is TRBV4-1; TRBD1 is a possible D gene (6 bases). The CDR3 length is 15 residues. The ends were cut back, 8 bases at V and 0 bases at J, with 13 bases in the middle. Germline CDR1 reads MGHRA; CDR2 reads YSYEKL. The DNA for the CDR3 is TGCGCCAGCGGACAGAGGGAGGCAACTAATGAAAAACTGTTTTTT. This gives the protein CASGQREATNEKLFF.

This sequence joins TRBV14 and TRBJ2-1; 9 bases are shared with TRBD1. From germline, CDR1 is SGHDN and CDR2 FVKESK. The V segment lost 6 bases and the J segment 15 bases; nucleotides outside the gene matches: 6. The CDR3 has 11 residues. CDR3 in DNA: TGTGCCAGCAGGGACCGGGACAGGGTGTTCTTC. Translating gives CASRDRDRVFF. Using reference TRBV14 and TRBJ2-1 for the parts outside the CDR3, the full variable domain is EAGVTQFPSHSVIEKGQTVTLRCDPISGHDNLYWYRRVMGKEIKFLLHFVKESKQDESGMPNNRFLAERTGGTYSTLKVQPAELEDSGVYFCASRDRDRVFFGPGTRLTVL.

The chain is built from TRBV19 and TRBJ2-6; D perhaps matches TRBD2 (6 bases). The ends were cut back, 7 bases at V and 2 bases at J, with 12 bases in the middle. The V gene's germline CDR1 is LNHDA and CDR2 SQIVND (reference sequence). This CDR3 spans 15 amino acids. The CDR3 loop is CASMGEEAGANVLTF. The CDR3 nucleotides are TGTGCCAGTATGGGGGAGGAAGCTGGGGCCAACGTCCTGACTTTC.

The chain joins TRBV6-5 to TRBJ2-7, with no clear D. The CDR3 spans 11 residues. V was trimmed by 8 bases and J by 6 bases, leaving 11 bases between them. In germline, CDR1 is MNHEY, CDR2 SVGAGI. The CDR3 DNA reads as TGTGCCAGCCACCTGGGCGGCGAGCAGTACTTC. Translating it yields CASHLGGEQYF.